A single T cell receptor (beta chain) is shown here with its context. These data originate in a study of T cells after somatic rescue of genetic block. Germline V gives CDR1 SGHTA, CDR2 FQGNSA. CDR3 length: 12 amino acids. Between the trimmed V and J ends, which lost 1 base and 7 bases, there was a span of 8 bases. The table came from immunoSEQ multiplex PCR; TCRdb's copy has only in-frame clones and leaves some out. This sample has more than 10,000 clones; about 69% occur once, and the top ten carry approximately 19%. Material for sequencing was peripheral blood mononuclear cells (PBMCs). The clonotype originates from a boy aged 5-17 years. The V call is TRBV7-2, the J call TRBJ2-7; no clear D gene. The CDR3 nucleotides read TGTGCCAGCAGCTTAGTGACACGGGAGCAGTACTTC. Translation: CASSLVTREQYF.